These T cell receptor beta chains were read from a single sample in a study of cytomegalovirus exposure and HLA in healthy donors. Clones were sequenced by immunoSEQ multiplex PCR, and TCRdb holds only the in-frame ones, with some missing. The sample lists about 150,000 clones; roughly 89% were seen once. Sequencing was done on a sample of PBMCs. The receptors were sampled from a young woman in good health and CMV-seropositive. The CDR3 runs from the conserved cysteine through the conserved F or W. A D gene is named only where the DNA matches it firmly. Clone size is stated in some rows and not others, as once, few, many or a class when expanded.

j_call v_call clone_size d_call cdr3_nt cdr3_aa
TRBJ1-2 TRBV7-2 NA NA TGTGCCAGCAGCCCCTCTAACTATGGCTACACCTTC CASSPSNYGYTF
TRBJ2-3 TRBV5-6 NA TRBD1 TGTGCCAGCAGCAGGGACAGGCTTTTGGGCACAGATACGCAGTATTTT CASSRDRLLGTDTQYF
TRBJ1-1 TRBV18 NA NA TGTGCCAGCTCACCGCTGGGGGGCACTGAAGCTTTCTTT CASSPLGGTEAFF
TRBJ2-5 TRBV7-9 NA TRBD1 TGTGCCAGCAGCTCTGACAGGGTCCAAGAGACCCAGTACTTC CASSSDRVQETQYF
TRBJ1-1 TRBV19 NA NA TGTGCCAGTAGACAGGGAGGGGTGACTGAAGCTTTCTTT CASRQGGVTEAFF
TRBJ1-2 TRBV27 NA TRBD1 TGTGCCAGCAGTGGTAACAGGGGCTCTAACTATGGCTACACCTTC CASSGNRGSNYGYTF
TRBJ1-1 TRBV18 NA NA TGTGCCAGCTCACCCCCCCTGACAGGAATGAACACTGAAGCTTTCTTT CASSPPLTGMNTEAFF
TRBJ1-1 TRBV7-9 NA TRBD1 TGTGCCAGCAGCTCCGGACAGGGAGACACTGAAGCTTTCTTT CASSSGQGDTEAFF
TRBJ2-3 TRBV6-6 NA TRBD2 TGTGCCAGCAGTTACCGGGGGGGCGAAACAGATACGCAGTATTTT CASSYRGGETDTQYF
TRBJ1-1 TRBV12-1 once NA TGTGCCAGCAGCTTATACAGGGGAGACACTGAAGCTTTCTTT CASSLYRGDTEAFF
TRBJ1-2 TRBV19 NA TRBD1 TGTGCCAGCGGGACAGGGAGGATGGAGTATGGCTACACCTTC CASGTGRMEYGYTF
TRBJ2-1 TRBV14 NA TRBD2 TGTGCCAGCAGCCAAGTCCCCCCTCTAGCGGGGGGCCTCCATTCCTCCTACAATGAGCAGTTCTTC CASSQVPPLAGGLHSSYNEQFF
TRBJ2-3 TRBV5-6 NA TRBD2 TGTGCCAGCAGCCCCTCCTTCCGGGAGGGGACAGATACGCAGTATTTT CASSPSFREGTDTQYF
TRBJ1-2 TRBV7-9 NA NA TGTGCCACTACTGTCACCTATGGCTACACCTTC CATTVTYGYTF
TRBJ2-3 TRBV7-9 NA TRBD2 TGTGCCAGCAGCTTGCTGGGGGGGAGCACAGATACGCAGTATTTT CASSLLGGSTDTQYF
TRBJ2-2 TRBV5-4 once TRBD1 TGTGCCAGCAGCCCAAGGACAGGGTTAAGAACCGGGGAGCTGTTTTTT CASSPRTGLRTGELFF
TRBJ1-2 TRBV27 NA TRBD1 TGTGCCAGCAGTTTAACGGGGGGACAGGGAGTTTTCTATGGCTACACCTTC CASSLTGGQGVFYGYTF
TRBJ1-1 TRBV5-1 few TRBD1 TGCGCCAGCAGCCCGACAGGGGAGAACACTGAAGCTTTCTTT CASSPTGENTEAFF
TRBJ1-6 TRBV4-1 few NA TGCGCCAGCAGCCAAGATAACGACGGGAGCGATAATTTGCCCCTCCACTTT CASSQDNDGSDNLPLHF
TRBJ2-1 TRBV5-4 NA TRBD2 TGTGCCAGCAGCTTGGCCGGGGGGGCCTACAATGAGCAGTTCTTC CASSLAGGAYNEQFF
TRBJ1-2 TRBV28 once TRBD1 TGTGCCAGCCACTCAGGGGGCGACGGACGGTATGGCTACACCTTC CASHSGGDGRYGYTF